The TCR beta chain described here comes from a study of T-cell memory formation after mild COVID-19. Across the study: In these data, TCR clusters were largely donor specific. Findings of the study overall: Pre-infection memory already had some responding clones, implying cross-reactive memory joined.

This clonotype was seen only a few times. Antigen unknown. TCRdb reprocessed the 5' RACE reads with MiXCR, giving one entry per CDR3 protein. The data show about 16,000 distinct CDR3 sequences, over 20% seen once. The CDR3 extends over 14 amino acids. CDR1 and CDR2 (germline): SGHTA, FQGNSA. The V end was cut by 5 bases, the J end by 3 bases, with 10 bases between. The receptor's source is a man aged 18 to 35 who had mild COVID-19 (a few samples of this study predate the infection). Cell type and time point are not known. The chain links TRBV7-2 to TRBJ1-4; no firm D call. The sequenced sample was PBMCs or a T cell subset sorted from them (not recorded which). CDR3 loop: CASSPGFPNEKLFF. CDR3 bases: TGTGCCAGCAGCCCGGGATTTCCTAATGAAAAACTGTTTTTT.